Each of the 19 T cell receptor beta chains below was sequenced from the same sample in a study of cytomegalovirus exposure and HLA in healthy donors. The repertoire was sequenced with immunoSEQ multiplex PCR; TCRdb's copy has only in-frame clones and lacks some. In the table there are around 260,000 clones, 80% to 95% of which are singletons. Sequences were obtained from PBMCs. The source is a woman in her 30s in good health and CMV-seronegative.

The chain links TRBV29-1 to TRBJ2-1; 7 bases match TRBD2. This CDR3 has 15 amino acids. Germline CDR1 reads SQVTM; CDR2 reads ANQGSEA. V lost 2 bases to trimming and J lost 6 bases; unmatched junction nucleotides: 10. CDR3 loop: CSVELGGSGFNEQFF. The CDR3 DNA sequence: TGCAGCGTTGAACTGGGGGGGTCCGGTTTCAATGAGCAGTTCTTC.

This chain connects TRBV9 to TRBJ1-1; perhaps TRBD1 as D (5 bases). Trimming left V 2 bases short and J 2 bases short, with 19 bases between. The CDR3 length is 17 residues. Looked up from germline, CDR1 is SGDLS and CDR2 is YYNGEE. CDR3 nucleotides: TGTGCCAGCAGCGTTTCGACAGACCCCCTGGGAAACACTGAAGCTTTCTTT. Translating gives CASSVSTDPLGNTEAFF.

This clone showed up just once. This rearrangement joins TRBV4-2 to TRBJ2-1; 14 nucleotides agree with TRBD2. After removal of 0 bases from V and 7 bases from J, the junction contained 11 bases not matched to a gene. The CDR3 is made up of 19 amino acids. Germline V gene sequence: CDR1 LGHNA, CDR2 YNFKEQ. CDR3 protein: CASSQDGLAGGKRWNEQFF. As DNA, the CDR3 is TGTGCCAGCAGCCAAGACGGACTAGCGGGGGGAAAAAGGTGGAATGAGCAGTTCTTC.

V usage is TRBV11-1 and J usage is TRBJ2-3; no clear D gene. Trimming cost V 8 bases and J 2 bases, with 14 bases left between them. The CDR3 totals 14 residues. In germline, CDR1 is SGHAT, CDR2 FQDESV (reference sequence). CDR3 loop: CASADIGFTDTQYF. The CDR3 DNA reads as TGTGCCAGCGCCGACATAGGTTTCACAGATACGCAGTATTTT.

The CDR3 DNA is TGCGCCAGCAGCCAAGCCCCGGCGTACGGGCGCTACGAGCAGTACTTC. This codes for CASSQAPAYGRYEQYF. The rearrangement joins TRBV4-1 to TRBJ2-7; no reliable D call. Germline CDR1 is MGHRA and CDR2 is YSYEKL. V was trimmed by 1 base and J by 3 bases, leaving 16 bases between them. This CDR3 region has 16 residues.

This CDR3 reads CASTLGQSSYEQYF. CDR3 sequence (DNA): TGTGCCAGCACTCTCGGGCAGAGCTCCTACGAGCAGTACTTC. The rearrangement uses TRBV28 and TRBJ2-7; no clear D. V was cut by 7 bases and J by 0 bases, with 13 bases left in between. Per the germline V gene, CDR1 is MDHEN and CDR2 is SYDVKM. The CDR3 spans 14 residues. The full variable domain, rest sourced from reference TRBV28 and TRBJ2-7, is DVKVTQSSRYLVKRTGEKVFLECVQDMDHENMFWYRQDPGLGLRLIYFSYDVKMKEKGDIPEGYSVSREKKERFSLILESASTNQTSMYLCASTLGQSSYEQYFGPGTRLTVT.

There are a few counts of this clone. The V and J genes are TRBV23-1 and TRBJ2-7; D not certain. TRBV23-1 is noted as an ORF with a role that remains uncertain. Trimming took 6 bases from V and 4 from J, leaving 10 bases between them. CDR3 length: 12 residues. The CDR3 loop is CASSLHRYEQYF. In DNA form, the CDR3 reads TGCGCCAGCAGCCTCCACCGTTACGAGCAGTACTTC.

This chain connects TRBV7-9 to TRBJ2-7, with 11 bases identical to TRBD2. Germline V gene sequence: CDR1 SEHNR, CDR2 FQNEAQ (reference sequence). The CDR3 is 14 residues long. The J segment lost 7 bases and the V segment lost 0 bases, leaving 2 bases of the junction unmatched. The CDR3 region is CASSLAGLAGEQYF. The CDR3 nucleotides read TGTGCCAGCAGCTTAGCCGGACTAGCGGGTGAGCAGTACTTC. The full variable domain, completed using reference TRBV7-9 and TRBJ2-7, is DTGVSQNPRHKITKRGQNVTFRCDPISEHNRLYWYRQTLGQGPEFLTYFQNEAQLEKSRLLSDRFSAERPKGSFSTLEIQRTEQGDSAMYLCASSLAGLAGEQYFGPGTRLTVT.

This rearrangement joins TRBV28 to TRBJ1-1; a weak D match, TRBD1 (6 bases). Germline CDR1 reads MDHEN; CDR2 reads SYDVKM. The CDR3 runs 15 residues. Trimming removed 4 bases from V and 1 base from J, with 13 bases in between. CDR3 amino acids: CASSSPWGANTEAFF. The CDR3 DNA sequence: TGTGCCAGCAGTTCTCCCTGGGGGGCGAACACTGAAGCTTTCTTT.

The rearrangement links TRBV11-1 to TRBJ2-5, with 10 bases aligning to TRBD1. V was clipped by 5 bases and J by 2 bases; unmatched bases: 5. This CDR3 is built from 15 residues. Germline loops: CDR1 SGHAT, CDR2 FQDESV (reference sequence). CDR3 bases: TGTGCCAGCAGCAGGTTGGACAGGGGGCAAGAGACCCAGTACTTC. Translation gives CASSRLDRGQETQYF.

The CDR3 DNA is TGCAGCGTTCTCGGGAGTCTGAACGAGCAGTACTTC. The encoded protein is CSVLGSLNEQYF. The chain recombines TRBV29-1 with TRBJ2-7; D is possibly TRBD2 (6 bases). The CDR3 runs to 12 residues. Trimming cost V 5 bases and J 5 bases, with 13 bases left between them. The germline V gene encodes CDR1 SQVTM and CDR2 ANQGSEA.

The chain uses TRBV5-5 and TRBJ2-7; 7 bases are shared with TRBD1. The CDR3 is 15 amino acids. The V gene's germline CDR1 is SGHKS and CDR2 YYEKEE (reference sequence). Trimming removed 5 bases from V and 2 bases from J; junction bases left unmatched: 10. CDR3 sequence: CASSRQPGQTYEQYF. The CDR3 DNA sequence: TGTGCCAGCAGTCGACAGCCGGGACAGACCTACGAGCAGTACTTC. Drawing the rest from reference TRBV5-5 and TRBJ2-7, the complete variable domain is DAGVTQSPTHLIKTRGQQVTLRCSPISGHKSVSWYQQVLGQGPQFIFQYYEKEERGRGNFPDRFSARQFPNYSSELNVNALLLGDSALYLCASSRQPGQTYEQYFGPGTRLTVT.

Here the CDR3 DNA reads TGTGCCAGCAGTGCGGTGCGGGGGGGCACAGATACGCAGTATTTT. It specifies CASSAVRGGTDTQYF. The rearrangement links TRBV2 to TRBJ2-3, with 8 bases fitting TRBD2. V lost 4 bases, J lost 1 base, and 4 bases stayed unmatched. The CDR3 runs to 15 residues. Germline V gives CDR1 SNHLY, CDR2 FYNNEI.

The rearrangement uses TRBV13 and TRBJ2-7, with no clear D. Germline loops: CDR1 PRHDT, CDR2 FYEKMQ (reference sequence). V was shortened by 2 bases and J by 6 bases, with 5 bases between the two germline ends. CDR3 size: 11 residues. The CDR3 region is CASSLMSEQYF. CDR3 nucleotide sequence: TGTGCCAGCAGCTTAATGTCCGAGCAGTACTTC. Using reference TRBV13 and TRBJ2-7 for the parts outside the CDR3, the full variable domain is AAGVIQSPRHLIKEKRETATLKCYPIPRHDTVYWYQQGPGQDPQFLISFYEKMQSDKGSIPDRFSAQQFSDYHSELNMSSLELGDSALYFCASSLMSEQYFGPGTRLTVT.

The V and J genes are TRBV6-5 and TRBJ2-7; D may be TRBD2 (6 bases). The CDR3 loop spans 14 amino acids. Trimming left V 4 bases short and J 3 bases short, with 13 bases between. Germline CDR1 MNHEY, CDR2 SVGAGI. The CDR3 DNA follows: TGTGCCAGCAGTTGGAGGGAGAACGGCTACGAGCAGTACTTC. Amino acid sequence: CASSWRENGYEQYF.

This chain links TRBV5-1 with TRBJ2-5, with 7 bases aligning to TRBD1. With 4 bases clipped from V and 4 bases from J, the junction kept 7 bases outside the gene matches. The CDR3 is 14 amino acids. From germline, CDR1 is SGHRS and CDR2 YFSETQ. CDR3 nucleotide sequence: TGCGCCAGCAGCCAGACAGGGAACGGAGAGACCCAGTACTTC. Protein sequence: CASSQTGNGETQYF.

This sequence joins TRBV27 and TRBJ2-7; TRBD1 might be the D (6 bases). Between the trimmed V and J ends, which lost 5 bases and 2 bases, there was a span of 10 bases. Germline CDR1 and CDR2: MNHEY and SMNVEV (reference sequence). CDR3 length: 13 amino acids. In nucleotides, the CDR3 is TGTGCCAGCAGTCCAAACAGGGCCTACGAGCAGTACTTC. It codes for CASSPNRAYEQYF.

V is TRBV29-1 and J is TRBJ2-7; 8 bases are shared with TRBD1. V lost 0 bases, J lost 5 bases, and 6 bases stayed unmatched. The CDR3 loop spans 14 amino acids. Germline V gene data show CDR1 as SQVTM and CDR2 as ANQGSEA. The DNA of the CDR3 is TGCAGCGTTGAAGAAGGACAGGGAGTCGACGAGCAGTACTTC. Amino acid sequence: CSVEEGQGVDEQYF.

The chain employs TRBV9 and TRBJ1-1; tentatively, D is TRBD1 (6 bases). Germline V gene lookup returns CDR1 SGDLS and CDR2 YYNGEE. CDR3 size: 18 residues. With 4 bases removed from V and 1 base from J, the gap between germline ends came to 23 bases. CDR3 nucleotides: TGTGCCAGCAGCCCCTCTGGGGGCAGGGAGTATGGGAACACTGAAGCTTTCTTT. As protein: CASSPSGGREYGNTEAFF.